In this sample, the clone carrying this T cell receptor (beta chain) turned up many times. Its antigen is undetermined. Germline CDR1 reads KGHSH; CDR2 reads LQKENI. This CDR3 spans 14 amino acids. V dropped 4 bases and J dropped 6 bases, with 16 bases sitting between them. TCRdb used MiXCR to reprocess the 5' RACE reads, holding one entry per CDR3 protein. This table holds around 100,000 distinct CDR3 sequences, 10% to 14% found once. Time point given: blood at routine non-recurrence follow-up after resection. Sequencing covered unsorted whole RNA taken from tumor, nontumor lung or frozen PBMC. This entry comes from a study of spatial heterogeneity in lung cancer. Study overall: There were consistently more beta-chain sequences detected than alpha-chain sequences. Unique TCR and UMI combinations averaged more than ten appearances each in raw reads.

General study results and limits: Ubiquitous expanded tumor TCRs were seen in blood more at resection than at follow-up.

This specimen was PBMCs, taken at follow-up. The V and J genes are TRBV18 and TRBJ2-7, with D unresolved. The clonotype was recovered from a female donor with early-stage non-small cell lung cancer. DNA for the CDR3: TGTGCCAGCTCACTAGGGAACAGAGCCCTCGAGCAGTACTTC. Translated, it gives CASSLGNRALEQYF.